This TCR beta chain is from a study of PD-L1 blockade in urothelial cancer. About the study: Patients commenced atezolizumab in the mid-2010s, and it was given at 1,200 mg intravenously every 3 weeks. Males with urothelial cancer arising in the bladder constituted most of the roughly 30 patients. Patients had been given 0 to 3 earlier chemotherapy regimens.

Profiling relied on immunoSEQ multiplex PCR, and the TCRdb table lists in-frame clones only, not all of them. In the table there are about 130,000 clones, 86% of which are singletons. This CDR3 spans 18 amino acids. Germline V gene data show CDR1 as LNHNV and CDR2 as YYDKDF (reference sequence). The J segment lost 1 base and the V segment lost 1 base, leaving 10 bases of the junction unmatched. Regarding time point: peripheral blood 6 weeks after treatment start. Pretreatment and on-treatment samples were taken, numbering 1 to 8 per patient. The source is a man in his forties or fifties with urothelial cancer. Specimen: PBMCs, collected around atezolizumab (anti-PD-L1) treatment. This chain uses TRBV15 with TRBJ2-3, with TRBD1 matching 8 bases. CDR3 region: CATSRVRMEGQGTDTQYF. Written as DNA, the CDR3 is TGTGCCACCAGCAGAGTTAGGATGGAGGGACAGGGCACAGATACGCAGTATTTT.